These 17 T cell receptor beta chains share one sample of origin, sequenced in a study of blood T cell repertoires in COVID-19. Only in-frame clones appear in the TCRdb table, and some are missing; sequencing was by immunoSEQ multiplex PCR. The sample contains approximately 250,000 clones, approximately 86% of which appear only once. The sample comprised peripheral blood. The origin of the receptors is a middle-aged man with active or convalescent COVID-19.

The chain couples TRBV5-1 to TRBJ2-5, with TRBD1 matching over 7 bases. The CDR3 covers 14 residues. V trimming: 3 bases; J trimming: 5 bases; junction bases outside the gene matches: 7. Germline CDR1 is SGHRS and CDR2 is YFSETQ. CDR3: CASSSYRGRETQYF. Written as DNA, the CDR3 is TGCGCCAGCAGCTCCTACAGGGGAAGGGAGACCCAGTACTTC.

The chain carries TRBV12-3 or TRBV12-4 and TRBJ1-2; D not certain. The germline V and J ends were trimmed by 1 base and 5 bases, with 5 bases remaining between them. The CDR3 has 12 amino acids. CDR3 residues: CASSLGLYGYTF. In nucleotides, the CDR3 is TGTGCCAGCAGTTTAGGGCTGTATGGCTACACCTTC.

The chain recombines TRBV28 with TRBJ1-1, with D perhaps TRBD1 (5 bases). The V end was cut by 5 bases, the J end by 1 base, with 11 bases between. CDR1 MDHEN and CDR2 SYDVKM come from the germline V gene. The CDR3 runs 14 residues. The CDR3 loop is CASSRHGGNTEAFF. CDR3 DNA: TGTGCCAGCAGTCGTCACGGGGGGAACACTGAAGCTTTCTTT.

The chain joins TRBV4-1 to TRBJ2-3, with 7 bases aligning to TRBD2. V gave up 2 bases and J gave up 2 bases; unmatched junction bases: 13. Looked up from germline, CDR1 is MGHRA and CDR2 is YSYEKL. The CDR3 consists of 18 residues. For the CDR3, the DNA is TGCGCCAGCAGCCAAAAGGAGGGAACTAGCGAATACACAGATACGCAGTATTTT. Translating gives CASSQKEGTSEYTDTQYF.

This clone appeared a single time. The V call is TRBV6-6, the J call TRBJ1-3, with D possibly being TRBD1 (6 bases). In germline, CDR1 is MNHNY, CDR2 SVGAGI (reference sequence). V gave up 5 bases and J gave up 0 bases, with 17 bases separating them. The CDR3 has 17 amino acids. The DNA for the CDR3 is TGTGCCAGCAGTCTCACCTACAGGGCGAACTCTGGAAACACCATATATTTT. Amino acids: CASSLTYRANSGNTIYF.

The chain recombines TRBV12-1 with TRBJ2-5; the table's D call TRBD1 went unverified against the DNA. TRBV12-1 counts as a pseudogene. CDR3 size: 15 residues. The CDR3 DNA is TGTGCCAGCAGCTCCGTGGGACAGGGGGGAAAGACCCAGTACTTC. Protein: CASSSVGQGGKTQYF.

For the CDR3, the DNA is TGTGCCAGCAGCTTCTGGCGGGGAGGCCTTAACACCGGGGAGCTGTTTTTT. It codes for CASSFWRGGLNTGELFF. The chain has TRBV11-2 and TRBJ2-2; maybe TRBD2 (6 bases). The germline V gene has CDR1 SGHAT and CDR2 FQNNGV. Trimming took 3 bases from V and 2 from J, leaving 16 bases between them. The CDR3 has 17 amino acids. Together with reference TRBV11-2 and TRBJ2-2, the CDR3 gives the full variable domain: EAGVAQSPRYKIIEKRQSVAFWCNPISGHATLYWYQQILGQGPKLLIQFQNNGVVDDSQLPKDRFSAERLKGVDSTLKIQPAKLEDSAVYLCASSFWRGGLNTGELFFGEGSRLTVL.

This chain links TRBV5-5 with TRBJ1-2, with 10 positions matching TRBD1. The germline V gene has CDR1 SGHKS and CDR2 YYEKEE (reference sequence). The CDR3 consists of 15 residues. Unmatched junction bases numbered 8, after V lost 5 bases and J lost 4 bases. The CDR3, as DNA: TGTGCCAGCAGACTTGGGACAGGGGCTACCTATGGCTACACCTTC. Translated: CASRLGTGATYGYTF.

This clone was recorded once. The chain joins TRBV29-1 to TRBJ2-7; 11 nucleotides line up with TRBD1. The CDR3 has 13 amino acids. V lost 4 bases, J lost 2 bases, and 1 base stayed unmatched. CDR1 SQVTM and CDR2 ANQGSEA come from the germline V gene. The CDR3 here is CSVGTGGTYEQYF. In nucleotides, the CDR3 is TGCAGCGTTGGGACAGGGGGCACCTACGAGCAGTACTTC.

CDR3 amino acids: CASSLGKTYNEQFF. The CDR3 DNA reads as TGTGCCAGCAGCTTAGGCAAGACTTACAATGAGCAGTTCTTC. The chain joins TRBV7-3 to TRBJ2-1; D remains ambiguous. In germline, CDR1 is SGHTA, CDR2 FQGTGA. Trimming removed 2 bases from V and 4 bases from J, with 9 bases in between. There are 14 residues in the CDR3.

In DNA form, the CDR3 reads TGCAGTGCTAGTAACCCCAGGGGGGCCTACGAGCAGTACTTC. Amino acids: CSASNPRGAYEQYF. The rearrangement joins TRBV20-1 to TRBJ2-7; tentative D call: TRBD1 (7 bases). The CDR3 spans 14 residues. CDR1 is DFQATT and CDR2 is SNEGSKA in the germline V gene (reference sequence). V lost 3 bases and J lost 2, with 14 bases in between.

This clone was recorded only once. The chain links TRBV28 to TRBJ1-3; D is uncertain. Trimming pared 2 bases from V and 0 bases from J, leaving 14 bases between. CDR1 is MDHEN and CDR2 is SYDVKM in the germline V gene. The length of the CDR3 is 17 residues. The CDR3 sequence: CASSLPSPEDSGNTIYF. CDR3 DNA sequence: TGTGCCAGCAGTTTACCCTCGCCGGAGGACTCTGGAAACACCATATATTTT.

The V gene is TRBV5-5, the J gene TRBJ2-1; D unclear. Trimming cost V 3 bases and J 3 bases, with 16 bases left between them. CDR1 and CDR2 (germline): SGHKS, YYEKEE (reference sequence). The CDR3 is 16 amino acids. The CDR3 sequence: CASSSIFRADYNEQFF. Here the CDR3 DNA reads TGTGCCAGCAGCTCAATATTCCGTGCGGACTACAATGAGCAGTTCTTC.

This clone was recorded only once. The CDR3 DNA reads TGTGCCAGTAGTAAGTCCGGAGCTGAAGCTTTCTTT. This encodes CASSKSGAEAFF. The chain carries TRBV19 and TRBJ1-1; D is undetermined. Germline CDR1 and CDR2: LNHDA and SQIVND (reference sequence). The CDR3 is 12 residues long. V gave up 4 bases and J gave up 6 bases, with 9 bases separating them. The variable domain in full, completed from reference TRBV19 and TRBJ1-1, reads DGGITQSPKYLFRKEGQNVTLSCEQNLNHDAMYWYRQDPGQGLRLIYYSQIVNDFQKGDIAEGYSVSREKKESFPLTVTSAQKNPTAFYLCASSKSGAEAFFGQGTRLTVV.

This clone was seen a single time. The V and J genes are TRBV4-1 and TRBJ2-7; 8 bases match TRBD1. J lost 4 bases, V lost 0 bases, and 5 bases had no gene match. The CDR3 spans 15 residues. Germline V gene sequence: CDR1 MGHRA, CDR2 YSYEKL. CDR3 DNA sequence: TGCGCCAGCAGCCAAGATTCCAGGGGGCGGTACGAGCAGTACTTC. This codes for CASSQDSRGRYEQYF.

The chain has TRBV2 and TRBJ2-5; TRBD2 is a possible D gene (6 bases). Germline CDR1 SNHLY, CDR2 FYNNEI. The CDR3 length is 15 residues. V lost 1 base, J lost 6 bases, and 15 bases lay in between. CDR3 nucleotides: TGTGCCAGCAGTGAAGTCGGGGGTCTGAGAAAGACCCAGTACTTC. This sequence encodes CASSEVGGLRKTQYF.

This CDR3 reads CASSLGGGDEQFF. The CDR3 bases are TGTGCCAGCAGTTTAGGGGGGGGCGATGAGCAGTTCTTC. This sequence joins TRBV28 and TRBJ2-1; possible D gene TRBD2, 7 bases. The ends were cut back, 2 bases at V and 8 bases at J, with 10 bases in the middle. The CDR3 covers 13 residues. Germline V gene data show CDR1 as MDHEN and CDR2 as SYDVKM. Full variable domain (missing parts from reference TRBV28 and TRBJ2-1): DVKVTQSSRYLVKRTGEKVFLECVQDMDHENMFWYRQDPGLGLRLIYFSYDVKMKEKGDIPEGYSVSREKKERFSLILESASTNQTSMYLCASSLGGGDEQFFGPGTRLTVL.